The 22 T cell receptor beta chains listed next were all sequenced from one sample in a study of T cells after yellow fever vaccination. MiXCR was run by TCRdb on the 5' RACE reads, yielding one entry per CDR3 protein. In the table there are 300,000 to 450,000 distinct CDR3 sequences, more than 5.5% of which are singletons. This specimen consisted of PBMCs, obtained 5 days after the yellow fever booster vaccination. The receptors were sampled from a man aged 25 to 45 who received the YFV17D yellow fever vaccine.

This chain joins TRBV5-5 and TRBJ2-7; D is possibly TRBD1 (6 bases). Germline assignment: CDR1 SGHKS and CDR2 YYEKEE (reference sequence). The CDR3 sequence is 15 residues long. The germline V and J ends were trimmed by 4 bases and 3 bases, with 17 bases remaining between them. CDR3 DNA sequence: TGTGCCAGCAGCCAACGGAGACAGGTACACTACGAGCAGTACTTC. This gives the protein CASSQRRQVHYEQYF.

This sequence joins TRBV19 and TRBJ2-2; 7 bases are a match to TRBD1. The CDR3 totals 16 residues. Trimming removed 2 bases from V and 0 bases from J; junction bases left unmatched: 3. Germline lookup yields CDR1 LNHDA and CDR2 SQIVND (reference sequence). Here the CDR3 reads CASSIWDSPNTGELFF. The CDR3 nucleotides read TGTGCCAGTAGTATATGGGACAGCCCGAACACCGGGGAGCTGTTTTTT.

The genes are TRBV19 and TRBJ1-1; possibly TRBD1 for D (5 bases). The CDR3 runs to 15 residues. V lost 6 bases to trimming and J lost 5 bases, with 19 bases between them. Germline CDR1 and CDR2: LNHDA and SQIVND (reference sequence). CDR3: CASSRGWNVGTEAFF. CDR3 bases: TGTGCCAGTAGCCGGGGGTGGAACGTGGGGACTGAAGCTTTCTTT.

The chain links TRBV7-2 to TRBJ2-5, with D perhaps TRBD1 or TRBD2 (5 bases each). The CDR3 is made up of 14 amino acids. V lost 0 bases and J lost 3, with 8 bases in between. Per germline, CDR1 SGHTA and CDR2 FQGNSA. DNA for the CDR3: TGTGCCAGCAGCTTAGCGCTGGGGGAAGAGACCCAGTACTTC. Encoded protein: CASSLALGEETQYF.

Ten or more counts support this clonotype. CDR3 amino acids: CASTLWWEGYGYTF. In DNA, the CDR3 is TGTGCCAGCACCCTATGGTGGGAAGGCTATGGCTACACCTTC. The chain links TRBV5-6 to TRBJ1-2; D gene unclear. Trimming cost V 6 bases and J 4 bases, with 16 bases left between them. The CDR3 is made up of 14 amino acids. CDR1 and CDR2 (germline): SGHDT, YYEEEE.

This clonotype showed up just a few times. This chain links TRBV7-2 with TRBJ1-2; TRBD1 agrees at 8 bases. Germline CDR1 SGHTA, CDR2 FQGNSA. The length of the CDR3 is 15 residues. J gave up 7 bases and V 3 bases, and 10 bases lay outside the gene matches. CDR3 sequence: CASSLGHGTGRGYTF. The CDR3 DNA reads as TGTGCCAGCAGCTTGGGACATGGGACAGGCCGTGGCTACACCTTC.

The chain has TRBV7-8 and TRBJ2-1; 9 bases are a match to TRBD2. Per the germline V gene, CDR1 is SGHVS and CDR2 is FQNEAQ. V dropped 3 bases and J dropped 2; count of bases not matched to a gene: 5. The CDR3 covers 16 residues. CDR3 coding DNA: TGTGCCAGCAGCTTTATTGCGGGAGGGCCCTACAATGAGCAGTTCTTC. It translates to CASSFIAGGPYNEQFF. The whole variable domain, filled in from reference TRBV7-8 and TRBJ2-1, reads GAGVSQSPRYKVAKRGQDVALRCDPISGHVSLFWYQQALGQGPEFLTYFQNEAQLDKSGLPSDRFFAERPEGSVSTLKIQRTQQEDSAVYLCASSFIAGGPYNEQFFGPGTRLTVL.

This clonotype was picked up many times. This chain links TRBV29-1 with TRBJ2-7, with D possibly TRBD1 on 6 matching bases. V lost 7 bases to trimming and J lost 0 bases, with 16 bases between them. The CDR3 length is 14 residues. Per the germline V gene, CDR1 is SQVTM and CDR2 is ANQGSEA. The CDR3, as DNA: TGCAGCGGGAAAGAAGACAGGAACTCCTACGAGCAGTACTTC. Its translation: CSGKEDRNSYEQYF.

The chain joins TRBV7-2 to TRBJ2-3; TRBD2 matches at 11 bases. Germline CDR1 is SGHTA and CDR2 is FQGNSA. The CDR3 length is 17 residues. After removal of 1 base from V and 3 bases from J, the junction contained 6 bases not matched to a gene. The CDR3 DNA reads TGTGCCAGCAGCTTAGTCTCTAGCGGGGGGTCGACAGATACGCAGTATTTT. Encoded protein: CASSLVSSGGSTDTQYF. Full variable domain (missing parts from reference TRBV7-2 and TRBJ2-3): GAGVSQSPSNKVTEKGKDVELRCDPISGHTALYWYRQSLGQGLEFLIYFQGNSAPDKSGLPSDRFSAERTGGSVSTLTIQRTQQEDSAVYLCASSLVSSGGSTDTQYFGPGTRLTVL.

This clonotype was seen only a few times. V usage is TRBV6-1 and J usage is TRBJ2-3; the D is unclear. V was clipped by 5 bases and J by 5 bases, with 11 bases between them. The germline V gene encodes CDR1 MNHNS and CDR2 SASEGT. The CDR3 loop spans 13 amino acids. DNA of the CDR3: TGTGCCAGCAGTAAGTCCCCGGAAGATACGCAGTATTTT. Its translation: CASSKSPEDTQYF.

This clonotype was counted ten times or more. The chain combines TRBV7-2 with TRBJ2-1; D is unresolved. Trimming shortened V by 2 bases and J by 6 bases, and 11 bases separated the two germline ends. The germline CDR1 and CDR2 sequences are SGHTA and FQGNSA. This CDR3 is built from 14 residues. CDR3 sequence reads: CASSLMFPSNEQFF. Here the CDR3 DNA reads TGTGCCAGCAGCTTAATGTTCCCCTCCAATGAGCAGTTCTTC.

Ten or more counts support this clonotype. V and J are TRBV5-5 and TRBJ2-2, with 7 bases identical to TRBD1. Per germline, CDR1 SGHKS and CDR2 YYEKEE (reference sequence). The J segment lost 5 bases and the V segment lost 3 bases, leaving 7 bases of the junction unmatched. The CDR3 has 15 residues. CDR3 coding DNA: TGTGCCAGCAGCTCTATGACAGGGTATACCGGGGAGCTGTTTTTT. The encoded protein is CASSSMTGYTGELFF.

This clonotype was observed at least ten times. The CDR3 sequence is CASSSSGMVPDTQYF. The CDR3 bases are TGCGCCAGCAGCAGTAGCGGGATGGTCCCAGATACGCAGTATTTT. The chain carries TRBV5-1 and TRBJ2-3; TRBD2 aligns across 8 bases. Germline CDR1 reads SGHRS; CDR2 reads YFSETQ. The CDR3 runs 15 residues. V was clipped by 4 bases and J by 4 bases; unmatched bases: 8.

The V and J genes are TRBV15 and TRBJ2-3; unclear D gene. CDR1 and CDR2 from the germline V gene are LNHNV and YYDKDF (reference sequence). This CDR3 has 16 amino acids. The V end was cut by 0 bases, the J end by 0 bases, with 10 bases between. This CDR3 is CATSRELVRSTDTQYF. The CDR3 nucleotides are TGTGCCACCAGCAGAGAGTTAGTCAGGAGCACAGATACGCAGTATTTT.

The CDR3 loop is CASSPTGTGSTDTQYF. CDR3 DNA: TGTGCCAGCAGTCCTACCGGGACAGGAAGCACAGATACGCAGTATTTT. The chain carries TRBV28 and TRBJ2-3, with 8 bases that match TRBD1. Germline values: CDR1 MDHEN, CDR2 SYDVKM. V was pared by 5 bases and J by 0 bases, with 7 bases of the junction left unmatched. The CDR3 has 16 residues.

This clonotype was picked up a small number of times. The genes are TRBV30 and TRBJ2-5, with D maybe TRBD2 (5 bases). Trimming stripped 1 base from V and 2 bases from J, with 8 bases between. There are 13 residues in the CDR3. Germline assignment: CDR1 GTSNPN and CDR2 SVGIG (reference sequence). The CDR3 DNA is TGTGCCTGGAGTGGATGGAGGCAAGAGACCCAGTACTTC. Residues: CAWSGWRQETQYF. Complete variable domain (other parts from reference TRBV30 and TRBJ2-5): SQTIHQWPATLVQPVGSPLSLECTVEGTSNPNLYWYRQAAGRGLQLLFYSVGIGQISSEVPQNLSASRPQDRQFILSSKKLLLSDSGFYLCAWSGWRQETQYFGPGTRLLVL.

There are a few counts of this clonotype. This chain links TRBV29-1 with TRBJ2-2; 7 positions match TRBD1. This CDR3 is built from 12 residues. Trimming cost V 6 bases and J 6 bases; bases outside gene matches: 4. CDR1 SQVTM and CDR2 ANQGSEA come from the germline V gene. The CDR3 coding sequence is TGCAGCGTGACAGGGTCTTCCGGGGAGCTGTTTTTT. This encodes CSVTGSSGELFF.

V usage is TRBV20-1 and J usage is TRBJ2-1; D tentatively fits TRBD1 or TRBD2 (6 bases each). The V gene's germline CDR1 is DFQATT and CDR2 SNEGSKA (reference sequence). The CDR3 contains 15 residues. V lost 3 bases and J lost 3, with 15 bases in between. The DNA of the CDR3 is TGCAGTGCTAGGGCCATAGGGGGAGGCTACAATGAGCAGTTCTTC. Translation gives CSARAIGGGYNEQFF.

This clonotype was counted at least ten times. The rearrangement uses TRBV12-3 or TRBV12-4 and TRBJ2-3; D gene unclear. V was cut by 6 bases and J by 6 bases, with 7 bases left in between. This CDR3 has 11 amino acids. The CDR3 nucleotides are TGTGCCAGCAGGTGGACGGATACGCAGTATTTT. Amino acids: CASRWTDTQYF.

This clonotype has only a few counts. V usage is TRBV20-1 and J usage is TRBJ1-4; no firm D call. Trimming pared 0 bases from V and 2 bases from J, leaving 22 bases between. The V gene's germline CDR1 is DFQATT and CDR2 SNEGSKA (reference sequence). This CDR3 spans 19 amino acids. The CDR3 DNA reads as TGCAGTGCTAGAGACATCGCGGGCAGATCTGTGTATACTAATGAAAAACTGTTTTTT. Residues: CSARDIAGRSVYTNEKLFF.

This clonotype came up many times. The chain recombines TRBV3-1 with TRBJ2-7; 9 bases match TRBD1. J was trimmed by 3 bases and V by 4 bases; bases with no gene match: 7. Germline CDR1 is LGHDT and CDR2 is YNNKEL (reference sequence). This CDR3 is 15 amino acids long. The CDR3, as DNA: TGTGCCAGCAGCCCCGGGACAGGGCCCCACTACGAGCAGTACTTC. This encodes CASSPGTGPHYEQYF.

V usage is TRBV29-1 and J usage is TRBJ2-2, with 9 bases lining up with TRBD2. V shed 2 bases and J 7 bases; nucleotides not matched to a gene: 5. CDR1 and CDR2 (germline): SQVTM, ANQGSEA. This CDR3 has 14 amino acids. As DNA, the CDR3 is TGCAGCGTTGAAAAAAATAGCGGGAGCGGGGAGCTGTTTTTT. Its protein is CSVEKNSGSGELFF.